Presented here are 13 T cell receptor beta chains from one specimen sequenced in a study of identical twins. A single record per CDR3 protein comes from TCRdb applying MiXCR to the 5' RACE reads. The profile shows 100,000 to 110,000 distinct CDR3 sequences, about 6.1% of them singletons. Source material: memory T cells sorted from blood. These receptor sequences come from a woman aged 45-65 years in good health.

This clonotype was detected ten times or more. This chain uses TRBV6-5 with TRBJ2-7, with D possibly TRBD2 on 5 matching bases. The CDR3 sequence is 17 residues long. From germline, CDR1 is MNHEY and CDR2 SVGAGI. V shed 0 bases and J shed 1 base, with 16 bases lying between them. CDR3 protein: CASSYSNPTTSSYEQYF. CDR3 DNA: TGTGCCAGCAGTTACTCGAACCCGACTACGTCTTCCTACGAGCAGTACTTC.

The chain recombines TRBV19 with TRBJ2-2; 8 bases match TRBD2. This CDR3 spans 15 amino acids. The germline V gene encodes CDR1 LNHDA and CDR2 SQIVND (reference sequence). With 3 bases clipped from V and 5 bases from J, the junction kept 5 bases outside the gene matches. This CDR3 is CASSMVSGTTGELFF. The CDR3 DNA sequence: TGTGCCAGTAGTATGGTTAGCGGGACAACCGGGGAGCTGTTTTTT.

This rearrangement joins TRBV7-2 to TRBJ2-1, with 10 bases lining up with TRBD2. The J segment lost 9 bases and the V segment lost 4 bases, leaving 9 bases of the junction unmatched. CDR3 size: 15 residues. The germline CDR1 and CDR2 sequences are SGHTA and FQGNSA. Here the CDR3 reads CASSYSSGSRVEQFF. The CDR3 bases are TGTGCCAGCAGCTATTCTAGCGGGAGTCGGGTTGAGCAGTTCTTC.

This clonotype was seen only a few times. This chain links TRBV18 with TRBJ2-1; maybe TRBD2 (5 bases). Germline CDR1 and CDR2: KGHSH and LQKENI. V lost 2 bases and J lost 3, with 14 bases in between. The CDR3 is 16 amino acids. The CDR3 region is CASSPWGEFLYNEQFF. CDR3 bases: TGTGCCAGCTCACCATGGGGAGAGTTTCTCTACAATGAGCAGTTCTTC.

The sample holds many counts of this clonotype. This chain uses TRBV5-1 with TRBJ1-3; D not resolved. The V gene's germline CDR1 is SGHRS and CDR2 YFSETQ. The CDR3 loop spans 15 amino acids. V was clipped by 3 bases and J by 0 bases, with 10 bases between them. The CDR3 DNA follows: TGCGCCAGCAGCTCCGGGAGAGTCTCTGGAAACACCATATATTTT. Protein product: CASSSGRVSGNTIYF.

This clonotype was picked up many times. V is TRBV7-8 and J is TRBJ1-5, with D perhaps matching TRBD1 (5 bases). The CDR3 is 18 amino acids. V dropped 1 base and J dropped 3 bases, with 19 bases sitting between them. The V gene's germline CDR1 is SGHVS and CDR2 FQNEAQ. The CDR3 region has the DNA TGTGCCAGCAGCTTAGTGTCTCGGACAAGGGGCCTCAATCAGCCCCAGCATTTT. It codes for CASSLVSRTRGLNQPQHF.

This clonotype was counted a few times. This chain uses TRBV25-1 with TRBJ2-4, with D perhaps TRBD2 (6 bases). Between the trimmed V and J ends, which lost 1 base and 7 bases, there was a span of 8 bases. This CDR3 is 13 amino acids long. CDR1 and CDR2 from the germline V gene are MGHDK and SYGVNS. CDR3 protein: CASSESAGNIQYF. CDR3 DNA sequence: TGTGCCAGCAGTGAATCTGCGGGGAACATTCAGTACTTC.

This clonotype was detected ten times or more. The chain links TRBV7-2 to TRBJ2-7; unclear D gene. This CDR3 contains 15 residues. Germline V gene data show CDR1 as SGHTA and CDR2 as FQGNSA. Trimming pared 3 bases from V and 0 bases from J, leaving 12 bases between. The CDR3, as DNA: TGTGCCAGCAGCTTTTCAGTGTCGAACTCCTACGAGCAGTACTTC. As protein: CASSFSVSNSYEQYF.

This clonotype was detected ten times or more. The genes are TRBV4-1 and TRBJ2-3; D perhaps matches TRBD2 (5 bases). There are 15 residues in the CDR3. CDR1 and CDR2 (germline): MGHRA, YSYEKL. V was trimmed by 0 bases and J by 2 bases, leaving 9 bases between them. The CDR3: CASSQEAAVTDTQYF. CDR3 nucleotide sequence: TGCGCCAGCAGCCAAGAAGCAGCGGTCACAGATACGCAGTATTTT.

This clonotype was counted between two and nine times. The V and J genes are TRBV19 and TRBJ1-1; D ambiguous. Between the trimmed V and J ends, which lost 4 bases and 1 base, there was a span of 7 bases. The CDR3 is 13 amino acids. CDR1 is LNHDA, CDR2 SQIVND, per germline (reference sequence). The CDR3 sequence: CASSTNRNTEAFF. CDR3 nucleotides: TGTGCCAGTAGTACCAACAGGAACACTGAAGCTTTCTTT. The complete variable domain, with remaining parts taken from reference TRBV19 and TRBJ1-1, reads DGGITQSPKYLFRKEGQNVTLSCEQNLNHDAMYWYRQDPGQGLRLIYYSQIVNDFQKGDIAEGYSVSREKKESFPLTVTSAQKNPTAFYLCASSTNRNTEAFFGQGTRLTVV.

This clonotype was detected ten times or more. The V gene is TRBV7-9, the J gene TRBJ2-1; the D call may be TRBD1 or TRBD2 (5 bases each). The germline gives CDR1 SEHNR, CDR2 FQNEAQ (reference sequence). V was pared by 4 bases and J by 9 bases, with 7 bases between. This CDR3 is built from 11 residues. CDR3 region: CASSSGSEQFF. In nucleotides, the CDR3 is TGTGCCAGCAGCTCAGGGAGTGAGCAGTTCTTC.

The genes are TRBV4-1 and TRBJ2-3; perhaps TRBD2 as D (7 bases). Germline CDR1 MGHRA, CDR2 YSYEKL. V lost 3 bases, J lost 6 bases, and 16 bases lay in between. CDR3 length: 15 amino acids. CDR3 coding DNA: TGCGCCAGCAGCCACTTAAGGGGGAGGGAGGATACGCAGTATTTT. As protein: CASSHLRGREDTQYF.

V usage is TRBV2 and J usage is TRBJ2-2; D is unclear. The CDR3 totals 14 residues. The germline V and J ends were trimmed by 9 bases and 4 bases, with 15 bases remaining between them. Germline V gene data show CDR1 as SNHLY and CDR2 as FYNNEI. The CDR3 spells CASTRLGITGELFF. Here the CDR3 DNA reads TGTGCCAGTACCCGGCTTGGGATCACCGGGGAGCTGTTTTTT.